These 7 T cell receptor beta chains came from one sample sequenced in a study of CD8 T cells in Susac syndrome. The authors reverse transcribed roughly 0.5 to 1 ug RNA with random hexamers. TCRdb analysed the immunoSEQ multiplex PCR reads with MiXCR anew, one entry per CDR3 protein. Among about 70,000 distinct CDR3 sequences listed, just over 95% were seen once. Sequencing was done on a sample of CD4+ T cells from PBMCs. Receptors originate from a human donor with multiple sclerosis.

V usage is TRBV12-3 or TRBV12-4 and J usage is TRBJ2-6; no definite D call. The CDR3 has 16 amino acids. The germline V and J ends were trimmed by 3 bases and 0 bases, with 9 bases remaining between them. The CDR3: CASSLVSSSGANVLTF. For the CDR3, the DNA is TGTGCCAGCAGTTTGGTGTCCTCCTCTGGGGCCAACGTCCTGACTTTC.

This sequence joins TRBV28 and TRBJ1-1; the match to TRBD1 covers 7 bases. Per the germline V gene, CDR1 is MDHEN and CDR2 is SYDVKM. The CDR3 covers 14 residues. With 6 bases clipped from V and 8 bases from J, the junction kept 12 bases outside the gene matches. CDR3 coding DNA: TGTGCCAGCAGACCTCCTAGGGGGCGAGGAGAAGCTTTCTTT. Amino acids: CASRPPRGRGEAFF.

The chain links TRBV28 to TRBJ2-5, with D possibly being TRBD1 (5 bases). The CDR3 consists of 12 residues. V lost 2 bases to trimming and J lost 10 bases, with 11 bases between them. Germline-derived CDR1 and CDR2 are MDHEN and SYDVKM. The chain's CDR3 is CASSLNVRVQYF. As DNA, the CDR3 is TGTGCCAGCAGTTTAAATGTCAGGGTCCAGTACTTC.

V and J are TRBV4-3 and TRBJ2-5; D is undetermined. The ends were cut back, 0 bases at V and 5 bases at J, with 13 bases in the middle. This CDR3 spans 15 amino acids. Germline CDR1 is LGHNA and CDR2 is YSLEER. The CDR3 loop is CASSQDLGMGETQYF. DNA of the CDR3: TGCGCCAGCAGCCAAGATCTAGGGATGGGGGAGACCCAGTACTTC.

This chain connects TRBV6-5 to TRBJ2-1, with a possible D match to TRBD2 (7 bases). Germline CDR1 and CDR2: MNHEY and SVGAGI. The CDR3 runs to 14 residues. Between the trimmed V and J ends, which lost 2 bases and 5 bases, there was a span of 10 bases. As DNA, the CDR3 is TGTGCCAGCAGTTACCCCGGGGGGCACAATGAGCAGTTCTTC. Translation gives CASSYPGGHNEQFF.

The CDR3, as DNA: TGTGCCAGCAGCTTGGGGGGGAACACAGATACGCAGTATTTT. It translates to CASSLGGNTDTQYF. The chain joins TRBV7-2 to TRBJ2-3, with 7 bases identical to TRBD2. Per the germline V gene, CDR1 is SGHTA and CDR2 is FQGNSA. V trimming: 3 bases; J trimming: 2 bases; junction bases outside the gene matches: 2. There are 14 residues in the CDR3.

This chain uses TRBV27 with TRBJ1-2; 12 nucleotides agree with TRBD1. The CDR3 sequence is 18 residues long. CDR1 and CDR2 from the germline V gene are MNHEY and SMNVEV (reference sequence). The ends lost 5 bases at V and 8 bases at J; junction bases unmatched: 18. As DNA, the CDR3 is TGTGCCAGCAGTCCGCTTATATGGGGGACAGGGGGCTCCGAAGGCTACACCTTC. It translates to CASSPLIWGTGGSEGYTF.